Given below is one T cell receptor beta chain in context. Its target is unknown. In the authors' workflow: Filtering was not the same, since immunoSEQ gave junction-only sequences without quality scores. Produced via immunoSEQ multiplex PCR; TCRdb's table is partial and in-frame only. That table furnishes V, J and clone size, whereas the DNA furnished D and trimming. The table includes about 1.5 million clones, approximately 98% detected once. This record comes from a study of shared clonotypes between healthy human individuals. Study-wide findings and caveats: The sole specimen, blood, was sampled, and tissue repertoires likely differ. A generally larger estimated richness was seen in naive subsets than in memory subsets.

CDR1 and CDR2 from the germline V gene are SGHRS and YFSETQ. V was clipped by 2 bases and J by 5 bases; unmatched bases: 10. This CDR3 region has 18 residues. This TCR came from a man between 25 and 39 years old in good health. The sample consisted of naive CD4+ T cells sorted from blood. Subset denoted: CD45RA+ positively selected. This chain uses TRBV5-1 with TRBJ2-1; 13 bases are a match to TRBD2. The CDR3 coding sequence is TGCGCCAGCAGCTTTCCGGGACTAGCGGGAATGATAAACAATGAGCAGTTCTTC. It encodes CASSFPGLAGMINNEQFF.